The 8 T cell receptor beta chains presented below share a single source sample, sequenced in a study of blood T cell repertoires in COVID-19. Data came from immunoSEQ multiplex PCR; TCRdb stores just in-frame clones and leaves some out. The sample carries just over 80,000 clones, about 70% recorded once. Sequencing used peripheral blood. The receptors originated from a woman aged 80 or over with active or convalescent COVID-19.

The gene calls are TRBV2 and TRBJ1-5; no clear D gene. Trimming took 5 bases from V and 0 from J, leaving 8 bases between them. Per germline, CDR1 SNHLY and CDR2 FYNNEI. The CDR3 runs 14 residues. The CDR3 nucleotides read TGTGCCAGCAGTTACACCTTTAGCAATCAGCCCCAGCATTTT. Its protein is CASSYTFSNQPQHF.

The chain employs TRBV3-1 (or the pseudogene TRBV3-2) and TRBJ2-3; 8 positions agree with TRBD2. V lost 0 bases, J lost 4 bases, and 6 bases stayed unmatched. The germline V gene has CDR1 LGHDT and CDR2 YNNKEL (reference sequence). CDR3 size: 16 residues. Here the CDR3 DNA reads TGTGCCAGCAGCCAAGATTGCGGGGGGCCGCCAGATACGCAGTATTTT. Translation: CASSQDCGGPPDTQYF.

Only a few counts were recorded for this clone. DNA for the CDR3: TGTGCCAGCAGCTTGACAGGGGGCGAGGTAGAGACCCAGTACTTC. This translates into CASSLTGGEVETQYF. V gene TRBV7-9 combines with J gene TRBJ2-5; 10 nucleotides agree with TRBD1. The CDR3 has 15 residues. The V gene end was trimmed by 3 bases and the J gene end by 4 bases; junction bases not matched to a gene: 5. Germline V gene lookup returns CDR1 SEHNR and CDR2 FQNEAQ (reference sequence). The full variable domain, completed using reference TRBV7-9 and TRBJ2-5, is DTGVSQNPRHKITKRGQNVTFRCDPISEHNRLYWYRQTLGQGPEFLTYFQNEAQLEKSRLLSDRFSAERPKGSFSTLEIQRTEQGDSAMYLCASSLTGGEVETQYFGPGTRLLVL.

This clone turned up a few times. The rearrangement joins TRBV11-2 to TRBJ2-7; perhaps TRBD1 as D (8 bases). This CDR3 comprises 13 residues. V dropped 0 bases and J dropped 12 bases, with 15 bases sitting between them. The V gene's germline CDR1 is SGHAT and CDR2 FQNNGV. CDR3 region: CASSLDSDREGYF. CDR3 bases: TGTGCCAGCAGCTTAGACTCGGACAGGGAGGGGTACTTC. Together with reference TRBV11-2 and TRBJ2-7, the CDR3 gives the full variable domain: EAGVAQSPRYKIIEKRQSVAFWCNPISGHATLYWYQQILGQGPKLLIQFQNNGVVDDSQLPKDRFSAERLKGVDSTLKIQPAKLEDSAVYLCASSLDSDREGYFGPGTRLTVT.

This clone was seen once. The chain couples TRBV15 to TRBJ2-6, with TRBD1 as a possible D gene (5 bases). CDR1 and CDR2 (germline): LNHNV, YYDKDF (reference sequence). Between the trimmed V and J ends, which lost 1 base and 2 bases, there was a span of 9 bases. CDR3 length equals 16 residues. This CDR3 reads CATSRGGNTGANVLTF. The CDR3 DNA sequence: TGTGCCACCAGCAGAGGGGGCAATACTGGGGCCAACGTCCTGACTTTC. Drawing the rest from reference TRBV15 and TRBJ2-6, the complete variable domain is DAMVIQNPRYQVTQFGKPVTLSCSQTLNHNVMYWYQQKSSQAPKLLFHYYDKDFNNEADTPDNFQSRRPNTSFCFLDIRSPGLGDTAMYLCATSRGGNTGANVLTFGAGSRLTVL.

The V call is TRBV30, the J call TRBJ1-1; D might be TRBD1 (5 bases). Germline CDR1 is GTSNPN and CDR2 is SVGIG (reference sequence). V was shortened by 4 bases and J by 8 bases, with 17 bases between the two germline ends. This CDR3 has 13 residues. The CDR3 protein is CAWNILLGREAFF. The CDR3, as DNA: TGTGCCTGGAATATTCTTTTGGGGCGCGAAGCTTTCTTT.

The gene calls are TRBV6-5 and TRBJ2-7; 8 nucleotides align to TRBD2. Germline CDR1 and CDR2: MNHEY and SVGAGI. After removal of 2 bases from V and 6 bases from J, the junction contained 3 bases not matched to a gene. The length of the CDR3 is 13 residues. The CDR3 nucleotides read TGTGCCAGCAGTTACCGGGGGGGCACCGAGCAGTACTTC. It is translated as CASSYRGGTEQYF.

This chain links TRBV6-2 or TRBV6-3 with TRBJ2-5; 7 nucleotides match TRBD2. CDR1 and CDR2 from the germline V gene are MNHEY and SVGEGT. J was trimmed by 7 bases and V by 6 bases; bases with no gene match: 14. The CDR3 is 15 amino acids. CDR3 sequence reads: CASSLGTTRAGTQYF. The CDR3 region has the DNA TGTGCCAGCAGCCTAGGGACTACGCGGGCGGGGACCCAGTACTTC.